The clone carrying this TCR beta chain was detected ten times or more. This record belongs to a study of T cells in Graves' hyperthyroidism and ophthalmopathy. Stable Graves' hyperthyroidism meant no ophthalmopathy progression within 18 months. Newly diagnosed patients aged 18 to 65 had hyperthyroidism of under 2 months' duration. The CDR3 contains 14 residues. V was clipped by 0 bases and J by 8 bases, with 14 bases between them. Germline CDR1 is SGHRS and CDR2 is YFSETQ. Using RNA transcripts as the source, TCR beta CDR3 regions were amplified. The TCR CDR3 first-round RT-PCR relied on the HTBI primer set. TCRdb analysed the multiplex PCR reads with MiXCR anew, one entry per CDR3 protein. The table has about 520,000 distinct CDR3 sequences, about a fifth seen once.

The sequence was collected from a man younger than 30 with Graves' hyperthyroidism. Material: blood. The chain carries TRBV5-1 and TRBJ1-2; D is unclear. The CDR3 region is CASSLAPGPYGYTF. The CDR3 DNA reads TGCGCCAGCAGCTTGGCTCCAGGTCCCTACGGCTACACCTTC.